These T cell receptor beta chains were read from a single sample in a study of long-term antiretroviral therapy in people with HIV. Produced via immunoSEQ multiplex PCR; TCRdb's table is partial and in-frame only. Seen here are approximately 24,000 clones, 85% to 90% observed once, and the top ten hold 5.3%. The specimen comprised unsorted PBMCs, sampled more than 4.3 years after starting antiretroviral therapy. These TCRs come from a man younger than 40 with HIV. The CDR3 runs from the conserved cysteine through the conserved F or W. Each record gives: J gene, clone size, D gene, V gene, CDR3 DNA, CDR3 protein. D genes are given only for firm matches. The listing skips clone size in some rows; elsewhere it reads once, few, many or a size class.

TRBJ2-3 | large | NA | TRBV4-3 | TGCGCCAGCAGCCAGAACGGGGAGTATAGCACAGATACGCAGTATTTT | CASSQNGEYSTDTQYF
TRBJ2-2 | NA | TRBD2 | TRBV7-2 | TGTGCCAGCAGCTTGCTGCCCGGACTAGCGGGAGTCGGGGAGCTGTTTTTT | CASSLLPGLAGVGELFF
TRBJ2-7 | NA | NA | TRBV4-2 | TGTGCCAGCAGCCCAGAGTTAGGCTACGAGCAGTACTTC | CASSPELGYEQYF
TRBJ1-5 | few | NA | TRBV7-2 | TGTGCCAGCAGCTCGGGGACGGATAGCAATCAGCCCCAGCATTTT | CASSSGTDSNQPQHF
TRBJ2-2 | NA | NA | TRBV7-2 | TGTGCCAGCAGCTCGAGGGAGCGGTGGTCCGGGGAGCTGTTTTTT | CASSSRERWSGELFF
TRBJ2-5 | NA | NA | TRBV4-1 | TGCGCCAGCAGCCAAGCGGCACGTCAAGAGACCCAGTACTTC | CASSQAARQETQYF
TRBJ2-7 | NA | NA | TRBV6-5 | TGTGCCAGCAGTTACGACCCCGGCCTCTACGAGCAGTACTTC | CASSYDPGLYEQYF
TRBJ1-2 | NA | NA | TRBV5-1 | TGCGCCAGCAGCGAAAACAGGGAGAATGGCTACACCTTC | CASSENRENGYTF
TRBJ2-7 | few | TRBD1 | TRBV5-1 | TGCGCCAGCAGCTTAGGACAGGGGTCTGACGAGCAGTACTTC | CASSLGQGSDEQYF
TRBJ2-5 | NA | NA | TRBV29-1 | TGCAGCGCCAGGACAGGAGGGGAGACCCAGTACTTC | CSARTGGETQYF
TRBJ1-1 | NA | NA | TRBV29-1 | TGCAGCGTTAAAGGGGTCGGTACGAACACTGAAGCTTTCTTT | CSVKGVGTNTEAFF